This T cell receptor beta chain was captured in a study of blood T cell repertoires in COVID-19 (TCRdb year 2020). Looking at the study overall: Samples covering the acute and convalescent phases of COVID-19 were provided by collaborators in the United States, Italy and Spain. Where available, HLA class I and class II types were taken from metadata supplied by the sample provider and were not determined by assay-based typing. Samples were obtained from the ongoing ImmuneRACE study (first 160 participants) and from 1,200 or so subjects provided by 6 global collaborators. The material from the prospective study consisted of cDNA or gDNA derived from T cells, B-cell-depleted T cells, or PBMCs. A freely available public database, intended as a resource for researchers studying the immune response to SARS-CoV-2, is where the repertoires were released. A de-identified subject ID, COVID-19 status, age in years and sex were almost always included in the sample metadata. Subjects who had been exposed to COVID-19, were actively infected with it, or had recovered from it provided the deeply sampled blood TCRbeta repertoires that made up the dataset.

At one collaborating source in Seattle, patients were enrolled during active infection and were followed longitudinally through the course of disease. Collaborating institutions collected whole blood in K2EDTA tubes following their own protocols. For TCRbeta analysis, collaborators shipped samples as frozen whole blood, isolated PBMCs, or DNA extracted from either of those sample types. TCRbeta CDR3 regions were amplified from genomic DNA using the immunoSEQ Assay, a bias-controlled multiplex PCR. Turning to the authors' computational methods: The number of nucleated cells in each sample was estimated by amplification of reference gene primers within the assay. Sequence reads were collapsed and filtered to measure the absolute abundance of every unique TCRbeta CDR3 rearrangement. Productive Simpson clonality was computed per sample as the square root of Simpson's diversity index over productive rearrangements. TCRdb obtained this table from immuneACCESS and retained in-frame rearrangements with V and J assigned. These tables miss some clones; where compared with another copy, unresolved V genes account for less than half of the shortfall, and the remainder is unexplained. V and J calls and clone size are copied from that table; D and trimming were computed from the DNA. The sample yields around 260,000 clones; under 85% were counted once. The ten top clones hold 0.85% to 0.9% of the sample.

Including cysteine and phenylalanine, the CDR3 has 14 amino acids. CDR3 DNA is the only sequence kept; it has 42 bases, read in frame from the first base. Trimming takes 6 bases from V and 8 bases from J, and the germline ends sit 18 bases apart. CDR1 and CDR2 (MNHEY, SVGAGI) derive from the germline V gene. A remark on this clone: The clone's antigen remains unknown. Nothing much larger sits one base from this clone, and base qualities are not available.

The investigation overall reported the following: How much clinical and demographic metadata was included differed by source and by participant, and the metadata was provided uncurated.

The sequence joins TRBV6-5 to TRBJ2-3; the D gene is perhaps TRBD1, from 6 matching bases. The sequencing sample was made of peripheral blood. The sequence derives from a human donor with COVID-19, enrolled during active disease. The donor label of this sample is uncertain. The sequenced DNA: TGTGCCAGCAGCCGTGGGGACAATTCTGGTACGCAGTATTTT. The translation is CASSRGDNSGTQYF.